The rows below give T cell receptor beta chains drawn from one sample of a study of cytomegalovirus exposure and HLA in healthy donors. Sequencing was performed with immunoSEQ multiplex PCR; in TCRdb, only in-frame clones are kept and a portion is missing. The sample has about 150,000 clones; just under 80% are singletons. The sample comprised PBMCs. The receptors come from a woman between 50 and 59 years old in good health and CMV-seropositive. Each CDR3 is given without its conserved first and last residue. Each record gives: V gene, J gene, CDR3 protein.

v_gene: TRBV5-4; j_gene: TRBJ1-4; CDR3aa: ASSPRRNEKLF
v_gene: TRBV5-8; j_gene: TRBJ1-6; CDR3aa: ASSLGRDRSYNSPLH
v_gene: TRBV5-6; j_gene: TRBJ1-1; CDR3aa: ASSLEGRGAF
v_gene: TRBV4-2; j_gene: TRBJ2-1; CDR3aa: ASSQAASGGYNEQF
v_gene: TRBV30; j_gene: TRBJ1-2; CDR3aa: AWSVVGEVYGYT
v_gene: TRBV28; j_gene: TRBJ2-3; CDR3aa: ASRTRTPLGGTQY
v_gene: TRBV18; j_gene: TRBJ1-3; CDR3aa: ASSPSPGVSGNTIY
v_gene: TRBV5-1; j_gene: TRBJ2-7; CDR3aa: ASSSQGAPGEQY
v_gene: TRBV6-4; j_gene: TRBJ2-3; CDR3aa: ASSDTSRSTDTQY
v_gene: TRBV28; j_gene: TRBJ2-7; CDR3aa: ASSYEDGTRGEQY
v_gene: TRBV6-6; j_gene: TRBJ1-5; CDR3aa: ASSYSGGEGNQPQH
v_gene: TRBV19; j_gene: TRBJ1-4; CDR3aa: ASSHRTGATNEKLF
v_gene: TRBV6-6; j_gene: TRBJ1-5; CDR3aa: ASSPTGAGQPQH
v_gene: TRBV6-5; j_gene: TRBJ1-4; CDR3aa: ASSWGGRTEGEKLF
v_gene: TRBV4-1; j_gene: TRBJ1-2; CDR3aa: ASSQDEEGEVYGYT
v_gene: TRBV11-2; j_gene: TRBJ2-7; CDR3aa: ASSPGLAGPYEQY
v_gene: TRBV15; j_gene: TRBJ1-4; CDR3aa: ATSSPPVTHEKLF
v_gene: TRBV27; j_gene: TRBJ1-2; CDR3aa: ASSQRGQANYGYT
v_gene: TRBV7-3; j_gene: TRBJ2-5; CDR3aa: ASSQTGGRETQY
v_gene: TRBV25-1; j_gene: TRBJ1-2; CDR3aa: ASSESGGGGYT
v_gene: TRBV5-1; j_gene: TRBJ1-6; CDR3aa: ASSFTGTGGNSPLH
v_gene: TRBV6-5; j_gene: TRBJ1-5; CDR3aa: ASSTGGGQPQH
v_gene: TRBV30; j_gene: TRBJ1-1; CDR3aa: AWSSHVRDEAF
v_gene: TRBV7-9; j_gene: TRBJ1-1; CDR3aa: ASSPRQGRDTEAF
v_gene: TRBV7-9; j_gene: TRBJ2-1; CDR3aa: ASSRTSGGAHNEQF